Listed here is a single T cell receptor (beta chain). Antigen: not known. This sample was included in a study of cytomegalovirus exposure and HLA in healthy donors. General study points: Some TCR beta chains (roughly 160 of them) were listed as cytomegalovirus-associated. Later analysis indicated greater clonal expansion among HLA-associated TCR beta chains than among equally common other chains.

PCR was performed using 60 Vbeta and 13 Jbeta primers. Data came from immunoSEQ multiplex PCR; TCRdb stores just in-frame clones and leaves some out. The sample holds 91,000 or so clones; less than 85% are singletons and the top ten take approximately 5.3%. CDR1 and CDR2 from the germline V gene are SQVTM and ANQGSEA. The CDR3 contains 18 residues. With 2 bases removed from V and 2 bases from J, the gap between germline ends came to 22 bases. The sequence was obtained from a young man in good health and CMV-seropositive. Sequenced: PBMCs. The genes are TRBV29-1 and TRBJ2-1, with D possibly matching TRBD2 (6 bases). CDR3 in amino acids: CSVEPPMLVGGAYNEQFF. CDR3 coding DNA: TGCAGCGTTGAACCTCCAATGCTCGTGGGGGGAGCCTACAATGAGCAGTTCTTC.